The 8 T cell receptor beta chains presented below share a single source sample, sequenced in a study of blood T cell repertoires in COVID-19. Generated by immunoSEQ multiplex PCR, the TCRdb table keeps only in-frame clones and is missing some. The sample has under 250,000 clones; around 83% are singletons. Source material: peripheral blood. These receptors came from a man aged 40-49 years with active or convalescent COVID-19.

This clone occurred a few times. This chain's CDR3 is CASSFGRGDGYTF. The CDR3 DNA follows: TGTGCCAGCAGCTTTGGCAGGGGCGATGGCTACACCTTC. The chain is built from TRBV7-2 and TRBJ1-2, with D possibly TRBD1 on 6 matching bases. Trimming took 3 bases from V and 6 from J, leaving 11 bases between them. The germline gives CDR1 SGHTA, CDR2 FQGNSA. The CDR3 has 13 amino acids. Supplemented by reference TRBV7-2 and TRBJ1-2, the full variable domain reads GAGVSQSPSNKVTEKGKDVELRCDPISGHTALYWYRQSLGQGLEFLIYFQGNSAPDKSGLPSDRFSAERTGGSVSTLTIQRTQQEDSAVYLCASSFGRGDGYTFGSGTRLTVV.

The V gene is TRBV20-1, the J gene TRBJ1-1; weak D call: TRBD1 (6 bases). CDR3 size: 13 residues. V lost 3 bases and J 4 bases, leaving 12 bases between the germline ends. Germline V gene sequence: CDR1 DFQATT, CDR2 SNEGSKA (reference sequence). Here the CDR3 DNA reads TGCAGTGCTAGTGCAGGGGTGGCCACTGAAGCTTTCTTT. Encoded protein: CSASAGVATEAFF.

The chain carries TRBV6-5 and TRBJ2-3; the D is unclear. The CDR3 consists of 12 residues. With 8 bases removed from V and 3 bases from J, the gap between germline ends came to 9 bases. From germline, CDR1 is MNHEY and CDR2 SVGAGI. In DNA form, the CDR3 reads TGTGCCAGCTGCTGGCAAACAGATACGCAGTATTTT. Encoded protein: CASCWQTDTQYF.

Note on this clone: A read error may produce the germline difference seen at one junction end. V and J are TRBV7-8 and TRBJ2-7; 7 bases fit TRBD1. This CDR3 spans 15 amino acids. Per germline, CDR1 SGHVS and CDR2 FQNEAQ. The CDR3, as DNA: TGTGCCAGCAGATTAGGGGGACAGTCGGCCTTGGAGCAGTACTTC. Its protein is CASRLGGQSALEQYF.

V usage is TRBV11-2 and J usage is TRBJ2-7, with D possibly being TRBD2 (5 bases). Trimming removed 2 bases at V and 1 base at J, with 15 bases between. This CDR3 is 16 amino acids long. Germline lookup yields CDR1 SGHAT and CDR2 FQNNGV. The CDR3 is CASSLRGVGGSYEQYF. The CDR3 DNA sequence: TGTGCCAGCAGCTTAAGAGGAGTCGGAGGATCCTACGAGCAGTACTTC.

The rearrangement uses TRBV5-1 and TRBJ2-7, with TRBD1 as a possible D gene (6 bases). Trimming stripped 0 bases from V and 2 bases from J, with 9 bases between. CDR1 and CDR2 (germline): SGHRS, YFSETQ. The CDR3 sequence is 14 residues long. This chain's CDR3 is CASSLDRVTYEQYF. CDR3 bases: TGCGCCAGCAGCTTGGACAGGGTTACCTACGAGCAGTACTTC.

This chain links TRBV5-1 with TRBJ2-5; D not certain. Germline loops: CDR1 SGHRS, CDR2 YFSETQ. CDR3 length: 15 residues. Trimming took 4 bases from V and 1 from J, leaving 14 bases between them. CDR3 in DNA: TGCGCCAGCAGCCCACGCCCGGGTGCCCAAGAGACCCAGTACTTC. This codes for CASSPRPGAQETQYF.

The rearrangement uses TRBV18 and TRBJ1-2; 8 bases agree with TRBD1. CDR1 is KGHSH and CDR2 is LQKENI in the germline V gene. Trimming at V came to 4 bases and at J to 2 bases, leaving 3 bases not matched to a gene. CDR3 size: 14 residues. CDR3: CASSRDRLNYGYTF. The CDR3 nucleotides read TGTGCCAGCTCACGGGACAGGTTGAACTATGGCTACACCTTC. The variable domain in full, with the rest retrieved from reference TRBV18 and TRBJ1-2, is NAGVMQNPRHLVRRRGQEARLRCSPMKGHSHVYWYRQLPEEGLKFMVYLQKENIIDESGMPKERFSAEFPKEGPSILRIQQVVRGDSAAYFCASSRDRLNYGYTFGSGTRLTVV.